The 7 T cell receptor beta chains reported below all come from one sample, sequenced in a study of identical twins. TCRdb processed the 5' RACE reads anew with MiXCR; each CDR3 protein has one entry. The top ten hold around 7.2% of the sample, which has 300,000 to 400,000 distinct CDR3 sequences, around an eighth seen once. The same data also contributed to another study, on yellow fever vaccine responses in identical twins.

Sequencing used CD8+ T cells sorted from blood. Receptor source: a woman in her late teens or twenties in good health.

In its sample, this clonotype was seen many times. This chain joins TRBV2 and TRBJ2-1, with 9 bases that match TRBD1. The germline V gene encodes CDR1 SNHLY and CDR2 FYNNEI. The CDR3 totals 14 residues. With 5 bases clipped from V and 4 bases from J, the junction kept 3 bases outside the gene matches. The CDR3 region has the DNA TGTGCCAGCAGTAGACAGGGGGTTTACAATGAGCAGTTCTTC. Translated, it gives CASSRQGVYNEQFF.

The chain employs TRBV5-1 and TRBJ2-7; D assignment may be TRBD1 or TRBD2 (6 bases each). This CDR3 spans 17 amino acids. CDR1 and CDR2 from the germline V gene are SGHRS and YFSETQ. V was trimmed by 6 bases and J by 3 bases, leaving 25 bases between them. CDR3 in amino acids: CASTCGGPGTGDYEQYF. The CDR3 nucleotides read TGCGCCAGCACCTGTGGGGGCCCCGGGACGGGGGACTACGAGCAGTACTTC.

The CDR3 protein is CASSPPTGPYNEQFF. For the CDR3, the DNA is TGTGCCAGCAGTCCCCCCACAGGGCCCTACAATGAGCAGTTCTTC. The chain recombines TRBV12-3 or TRBV12-4 with TRBJ2-1; tentative D call: TRBD1 (6 bases). The V gene lost 5 bases and the J gene lost 2 bases, with 13 bases spanning the gap. The CDR3 spans 15 residues.

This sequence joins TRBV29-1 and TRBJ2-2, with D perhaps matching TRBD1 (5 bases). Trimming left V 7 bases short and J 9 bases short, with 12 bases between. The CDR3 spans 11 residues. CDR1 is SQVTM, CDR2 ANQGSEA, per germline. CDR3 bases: TGCAGCGCTCCAAGGGGTCGGGAGCTGTTTTTT. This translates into CSAPRGRELFF.

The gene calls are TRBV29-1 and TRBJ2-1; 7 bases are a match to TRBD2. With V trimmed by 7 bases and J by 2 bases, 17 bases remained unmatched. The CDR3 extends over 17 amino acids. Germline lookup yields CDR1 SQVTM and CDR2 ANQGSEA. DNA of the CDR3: TGCAGCGCAGAGCCGGGGGGTCAGGACCCCACCTACAATGAGCAGTTCTTC. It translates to CSAEPGGQDPTYNEQFF.

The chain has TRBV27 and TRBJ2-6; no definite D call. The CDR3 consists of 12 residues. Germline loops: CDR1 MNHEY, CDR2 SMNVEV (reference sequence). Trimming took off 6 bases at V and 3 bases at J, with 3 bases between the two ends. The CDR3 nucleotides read TGTGCCAGCAGGGGTGGGGCCAACGTCCTGACTTTC. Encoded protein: CASRGGANVLTF.

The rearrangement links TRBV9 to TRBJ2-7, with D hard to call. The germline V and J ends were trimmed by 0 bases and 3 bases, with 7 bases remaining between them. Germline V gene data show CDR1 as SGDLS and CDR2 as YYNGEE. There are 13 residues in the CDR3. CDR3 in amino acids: CASSVVPGYEQYF. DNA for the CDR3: TGTGCCAGCAGCGTAGTTCCAGGCTACGAGCAGTACTTC.